This TCR beta chain was sequenced in a study of OX40 agonist ivuxolimab in advanced cancers. Turning to the study itself: At doses from 0.01 to 10 mg/kg, patients were given intravenous ivuxolimab every 2 weeks. With a range of roughly 20 to 80, age averaged roughly 60 years, and approximately 83% were male. Study-level findings and limits: There were also nonresponders showing low normalized T-cell clonal expansion.

Assay: immunoSEQ multiplex PCR; the TCRdb copy retains only in-frame clones and omits some. The sample lists around 76,000 clones; 84% were seen once. Trimming removed 5 bases from V and 0 bases from J, with 7 bases in between. There are 13 residues in the CDR3. The germline V gene encodes CDR1 LNHDA and CDR2 SQIVND (reference sequence). Of note for this clone: Its antigen is still unknown.

This rearrangement joins TRBV19 to TRBJ1-1; D not certain. The starting material was CD4+ or CD8+ T cells sorted from blood, obtained in a trial of the OX40 agonist ivuxolimab. This receptor was obtained from an adult with an advanced solid tumor such as melanoma, head and neck, liver or kidney cancer. The CDR3 sequence is CASSAYMNTEAFF. In nucleotides, the CDR3 is TGTGCCAGTAGTGCATATATGAACACTGAAGCTTTCTTT.